The TCR beta chain under discussion was sequenced for a study of identical twins. Regarding the study as a whole: Beta out-of-frame sequences showed weaker excess twin sharing. Reduced insertions were recorded for abundant cord blood beta clonotypes, with no such pattern in memory repertoires.

In the case of this clonotype: Its antigen is currently unknown.

Everyone who gave samples was a healthy Caucasian. cDNA molecules carried unique molecular identifiers, and template switching added a universal primer site. TCRdb itself ran the 5' RACE reads through MiXCR, one entry per CDR3 protein. The profile shows more than 650,000 distinct CDR3 sequences, roughly 6.2% of them singletons. Germline V gene lookup returns CDR1 SGHTS and CDR2 YDEGEE. The CDR3 sequence is 14 residues long. Trimming cost V 2 bases and J 5 bases, with 14 bases left between them. The receptor comes from a man younger than 35 in good health. Sequenced input: naive T cells sorted from blood. This chain links TRBV5-8 with TRBJ2-7; a weak D match, TRBD1 (6 bases). As DNA, the CDR3 is TGTGCCAGCAGCTTAACTACAGGGTACCACGAGCAGTACTTC. Translating gives CASSLTTGYHEQYF.